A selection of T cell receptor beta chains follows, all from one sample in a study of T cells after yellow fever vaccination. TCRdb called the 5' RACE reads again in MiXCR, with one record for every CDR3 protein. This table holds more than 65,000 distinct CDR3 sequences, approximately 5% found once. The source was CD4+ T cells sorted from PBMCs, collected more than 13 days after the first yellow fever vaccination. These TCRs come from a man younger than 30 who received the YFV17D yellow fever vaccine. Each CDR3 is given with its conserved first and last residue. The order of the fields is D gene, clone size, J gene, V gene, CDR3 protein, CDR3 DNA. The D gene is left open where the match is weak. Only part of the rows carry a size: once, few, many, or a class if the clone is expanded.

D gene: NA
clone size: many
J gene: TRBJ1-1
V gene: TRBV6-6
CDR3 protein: CASSYATNTEAFF
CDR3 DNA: TGTGCCAGCAGCTATGCGACTAACACTGAAGCTTTCTTT

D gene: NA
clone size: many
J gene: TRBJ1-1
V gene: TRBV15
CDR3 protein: CATSKDRKGNTEAFF
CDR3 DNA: TGTGCCACCAGCAAGGACAGAAAAGGGAACACTGAAGCTTTCTTT

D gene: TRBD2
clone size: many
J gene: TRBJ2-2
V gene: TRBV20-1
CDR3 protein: CSASLAGGFTGELFF
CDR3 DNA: TGCAGTGCCTCTCTAGCGGGGGGGTTCACCGGGGAGCTGTTTTTT

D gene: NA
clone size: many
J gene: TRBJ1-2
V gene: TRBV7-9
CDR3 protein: CASSLTQGNGYTF
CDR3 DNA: TGTGCCAGCAGCTTGACCCAGGGGAACGGCTACACCTTC

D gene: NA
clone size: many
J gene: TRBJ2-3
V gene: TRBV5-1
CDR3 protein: CASSLEQAPPDTQYF
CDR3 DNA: TGCGCCAGCAGCTTGGAGCAGGCGCCCCCAGATACGCAGTATTTT

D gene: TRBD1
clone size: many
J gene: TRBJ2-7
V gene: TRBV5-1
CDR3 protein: CASSRWDSSYEQYF
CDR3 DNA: TGCGCCAGCAGCCGGTGGGACAGTTCCTACGAGCAGTACTTC

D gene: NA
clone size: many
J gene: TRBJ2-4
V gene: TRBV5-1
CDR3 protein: CASSSYIPDRRPFAKNIQYF
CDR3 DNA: TGCGCCAGCAGCTCATATATCCCCGACAGACGCCCATTCGCCAAAAACATTCAGTACTTC

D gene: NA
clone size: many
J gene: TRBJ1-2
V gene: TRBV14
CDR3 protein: CASSHKWDHYTF
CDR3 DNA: TGTGCCAGCAGCCATAAATGGGACCACTACACCTTC

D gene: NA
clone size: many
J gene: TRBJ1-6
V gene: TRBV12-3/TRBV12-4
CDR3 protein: CASSLVAADNSPLHF
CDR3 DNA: TGTGCCAGCAGTTTAGTGGCAGCCGATAATTCACCCCTCCACTTT

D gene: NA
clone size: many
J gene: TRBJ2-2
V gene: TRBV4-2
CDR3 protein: CASSLNGANTGELFF
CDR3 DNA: TGTGCCAGCAGCCTCAACGGTGCGAACACCGGGGAGCTGTTTTTT

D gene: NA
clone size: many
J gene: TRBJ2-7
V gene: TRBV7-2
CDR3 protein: CASSSGGLYEQYF
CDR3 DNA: TGTGCCAGCAGCTCAGGGGGGCTCTACGAGCAGTACTTC

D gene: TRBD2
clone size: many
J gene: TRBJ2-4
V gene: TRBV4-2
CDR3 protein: CASSERGGKNIQYF
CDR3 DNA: TGTGCCAGCAGCGAGCGGGGGGGTAAAAACATTCAGTACTTC

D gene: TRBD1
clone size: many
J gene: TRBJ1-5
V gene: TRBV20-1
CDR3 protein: CSAPRGMSQPQHF
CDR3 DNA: TGCAGTGCTCCCAGGGGGATGAGTCAGCCCCAGCATTTT

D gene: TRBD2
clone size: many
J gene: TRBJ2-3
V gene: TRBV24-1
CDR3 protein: CATSPSAGGTDTQYF
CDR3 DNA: TGTGCCACCAGCCCCTCAGCGGGGGGCACAGATACGCAGTATTTT

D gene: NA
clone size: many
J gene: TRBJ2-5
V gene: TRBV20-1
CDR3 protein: CSARDRTIQETQYF
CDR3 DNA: TGCAGTGCTAGAGACAGAACGATCCAAGAGACCCAGTACTTC

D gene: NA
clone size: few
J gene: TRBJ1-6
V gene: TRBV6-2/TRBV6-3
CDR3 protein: CASTPRRVGNSPLHF
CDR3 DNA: TGTGCCAGCACTCCACGGAGGGTAGGGAATTCACCCCTCCACTTT

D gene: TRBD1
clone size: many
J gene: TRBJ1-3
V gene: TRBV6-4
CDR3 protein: CASSRHRGLNLRSGNTIYF
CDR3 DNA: TGTGCCAGCAGTCGGCACAGGGGCCTCAACCTTCGCTCTGGAAACACCATATATTTT

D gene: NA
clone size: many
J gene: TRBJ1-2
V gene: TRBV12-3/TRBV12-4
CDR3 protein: CASSLGGTYGYTF
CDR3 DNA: TGTGCCAGCAGTTTAGGAGGGACCTATGGCTACACCTTC

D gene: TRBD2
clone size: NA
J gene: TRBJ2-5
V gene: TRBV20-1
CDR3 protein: CSARDPSGVGETQYF
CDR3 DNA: TGCAGTGCTAGAGATCCTAGCGGGGTTGGGGAGACCCAGTACTTC

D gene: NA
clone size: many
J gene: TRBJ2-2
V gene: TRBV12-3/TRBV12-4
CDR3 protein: CASRGPSANTGELFF
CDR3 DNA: TGTGCCAGCAGGGGACCCAGCGCGAACACCGGGGAGCTGTTTTTT

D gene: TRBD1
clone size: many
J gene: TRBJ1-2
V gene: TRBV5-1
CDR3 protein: CASSLGGRTGNYGYTF
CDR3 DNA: TGCGCCAGCAGCTTGGGAGGGAGGACAGGGAACTATGGCTACACCTTC

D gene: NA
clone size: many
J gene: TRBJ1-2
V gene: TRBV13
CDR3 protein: CASSFSGAVNYGYTF
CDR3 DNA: TGTGCCAGCAGCTTTTCCGGGGCGGTCAACTATGGCTACACCTTC

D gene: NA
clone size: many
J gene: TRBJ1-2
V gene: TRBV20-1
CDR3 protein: CSARDRGGTVGYTF
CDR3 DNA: TGCAGTGCTAGAGATAGGGGGGGGACCGTTGGCTACACCTTC

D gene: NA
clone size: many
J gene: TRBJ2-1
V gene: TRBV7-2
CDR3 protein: CASSWGRHNEQFF
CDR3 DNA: TGTGCCAGCAGCTGGGGACGGCACAATGAGCAGTTCTTC

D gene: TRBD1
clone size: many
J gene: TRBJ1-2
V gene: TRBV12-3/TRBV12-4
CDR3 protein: CASSLHSGQGADYGYTF
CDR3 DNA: TGTGCCAGCAGTTTGCATTCGGGGCAGGGGGCGGACTATGGCTACACCTTC

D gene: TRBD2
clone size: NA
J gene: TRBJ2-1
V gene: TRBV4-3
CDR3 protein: CASRQPSGGRNEQFF
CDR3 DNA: TGCGCCAGCCGCCAACCTAGCGGGGGGAGAAATGAGCAGTTCTTC

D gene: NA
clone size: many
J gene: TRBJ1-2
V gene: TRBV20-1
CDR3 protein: CSASNYGYTF
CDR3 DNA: TGCAGTGCTAGTAACTATGGCTACACCTTC

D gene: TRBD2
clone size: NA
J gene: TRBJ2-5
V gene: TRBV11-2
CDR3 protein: CASSLYARLAGGETQYF
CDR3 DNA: TGTGCCAGCAGCTTATACGCCAGGCTAGCGGGGGGAGAGACCCAGTACTTC

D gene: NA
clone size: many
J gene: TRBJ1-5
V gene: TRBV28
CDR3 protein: CASSATWQPQHF
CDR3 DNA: TGTGCCAGCAGTGCAACTTGGCAGCCCCAGCATTTT

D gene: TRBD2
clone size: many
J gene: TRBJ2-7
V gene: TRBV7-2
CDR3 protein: CASSFVGGASYEQYF
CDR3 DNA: TGTGCCAGCAGCTTCGTCGGGGGGGCATCCTACGAGCAGTACTTC

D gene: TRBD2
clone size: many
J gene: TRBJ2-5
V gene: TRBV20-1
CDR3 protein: CSALVSSGGQTQYF
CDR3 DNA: TGCAGTGCTTTAGTATCTAGCGGGGGGCAGACCCAGTACTTC

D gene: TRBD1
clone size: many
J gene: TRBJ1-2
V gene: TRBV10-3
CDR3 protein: CAISDRTGGYGYTF
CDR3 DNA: TGTGCCATCAGTGATAGGACAGGAGGCTATGGCTACACCTTC

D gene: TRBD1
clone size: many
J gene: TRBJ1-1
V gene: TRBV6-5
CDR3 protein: CASSWTGDTEAFF
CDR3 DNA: TGTGCCAGCAGTTGGACAGGGGACACTGAAGCTTTCTTT

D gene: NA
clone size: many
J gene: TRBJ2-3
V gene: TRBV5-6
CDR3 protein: CASSFHRGDTQYF
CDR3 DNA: TGTGCCAGCAGCTTTCATAGGGGAGATACGCAGTATTTT

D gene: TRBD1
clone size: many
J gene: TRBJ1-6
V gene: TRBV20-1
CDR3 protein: CSATDPGQGINSPLHF
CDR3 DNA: TGCAGTGCTACGGACCCGGGACAGGGTATTAATTCACCCCTCCACTTT

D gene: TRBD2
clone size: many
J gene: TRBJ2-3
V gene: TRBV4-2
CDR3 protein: CASSRLLAGGGDTQYF
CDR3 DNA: TGTGCCAGCAGCCGCCTACTAGCGGGCGGAGGAGATACGCAGTATTTT

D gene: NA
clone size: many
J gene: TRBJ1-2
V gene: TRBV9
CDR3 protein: CASTQSRDANYGYTF
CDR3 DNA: TGTGCCAGCACCCAGTCCAGGGACGCTAACTATGGCTACACCTTC

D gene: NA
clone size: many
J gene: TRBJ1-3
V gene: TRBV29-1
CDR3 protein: CSVGGSGNTIYF
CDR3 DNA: TGCAGCGTTGGGGGCTCTGGAAACACCATATATTTT

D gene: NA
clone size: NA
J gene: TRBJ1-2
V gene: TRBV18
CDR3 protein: CASSEEYTPGYTF
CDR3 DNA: TGTGCCAGCTCCGAGGAATACACCCCGGGCTACACCTTC

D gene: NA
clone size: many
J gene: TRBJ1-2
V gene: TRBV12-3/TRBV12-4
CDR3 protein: CASSLGGQGYGYTF
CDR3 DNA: TGTGCCAGCAGCTTGGGCGGCCAGGGCTATGGCTACACCTTC

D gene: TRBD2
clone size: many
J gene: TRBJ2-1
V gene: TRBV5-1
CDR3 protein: CASSPGLEINEQFF
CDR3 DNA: TGCGCCAGCAGCCCGGGACTAGAGATCAATGAGCAGTTCTTC

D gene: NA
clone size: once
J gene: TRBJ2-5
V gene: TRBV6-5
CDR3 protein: CASSYPLGGVMETQYF
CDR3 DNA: TGTGCCAGCAGTTACCCCTTAGGGGGAGTCATGGAGACCCAGTACTTC

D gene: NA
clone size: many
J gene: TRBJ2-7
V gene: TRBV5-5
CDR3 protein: CASSFATGSSYEQYF
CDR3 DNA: TGTGCCAGCAGCTTCGCTACCGGTAGCTCCTACGAGCAGTACTTC

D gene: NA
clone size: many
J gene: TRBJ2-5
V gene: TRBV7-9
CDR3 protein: CASSFYAGETQYF
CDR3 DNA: TGTGCCAGCAGCTTTTATGCTGGAGAGACCCAGTACTTC

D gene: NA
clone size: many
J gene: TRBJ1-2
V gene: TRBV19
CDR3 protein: CASSIGEAYTF
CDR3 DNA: TGTGCCAGTAGTATAGGGGAGGCCTACACCTTC

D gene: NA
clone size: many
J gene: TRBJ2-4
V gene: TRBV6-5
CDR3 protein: CASSYSWGQNIQYF
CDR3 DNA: TGTGCCAGCAGTTACTCATGGGGACAAAACATTCAGTACTTC

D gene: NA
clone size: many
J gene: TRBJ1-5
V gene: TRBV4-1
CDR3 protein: CASSQAAGGVGNQPQHF
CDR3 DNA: TGCGCCAGCAGCCAAGCCGCGGGAGGGGTTGGGAATCAGCCCCAGCATTTT

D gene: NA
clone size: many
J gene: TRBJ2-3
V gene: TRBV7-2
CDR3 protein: CASSLGGPNTQYF
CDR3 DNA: TGTGCCAGCAGCTTGGGGGGGCCAAATACGCAGTATTTT

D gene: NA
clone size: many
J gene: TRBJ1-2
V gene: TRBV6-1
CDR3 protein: CASSPVWKGTYGYTF
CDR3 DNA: TGTGCCAGCAGCCCAGTATGGAAGGGCACCTATGGCTACACCTTC

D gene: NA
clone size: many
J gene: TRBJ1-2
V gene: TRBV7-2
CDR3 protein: CASSFNSPGVYGYTF
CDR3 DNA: TGTGCCAGCAGCTTCAATTCGCCAGGGGTCTATGGCTACACCTTC

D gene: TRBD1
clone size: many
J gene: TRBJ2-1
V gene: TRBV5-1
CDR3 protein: CASSWETGIHEQFF
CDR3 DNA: TGCGCCAGCAGCTGGGAGACAGGGATTCATGAGCAGTTCTTC

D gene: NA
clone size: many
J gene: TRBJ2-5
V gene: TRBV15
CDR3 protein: CATSREGGGFGETQYF
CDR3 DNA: TGTGCCACCAGCAGAGAGGGAGGAGGGTTTGGTGAGACCCAGTACTTC

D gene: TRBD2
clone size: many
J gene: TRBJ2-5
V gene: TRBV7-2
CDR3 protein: CASSRRLAGFQETQYF
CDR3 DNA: TGTGCCAGCAGTCGACGACTAGCGGGATTCCAAGAGACCCAGTACTTC

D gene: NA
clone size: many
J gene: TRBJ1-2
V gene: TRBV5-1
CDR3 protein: CASSLMGDYGYTF
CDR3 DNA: TGCGCCAGCAGCTTGATGGGCGACTATGGCTACACCTTC

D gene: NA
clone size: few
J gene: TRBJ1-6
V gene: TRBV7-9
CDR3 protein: CASSLGPRRETLHF
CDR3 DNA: TGTGCCAGCAGCTTAGGCCCCCGAAGGGAAACCCTCCACTTT

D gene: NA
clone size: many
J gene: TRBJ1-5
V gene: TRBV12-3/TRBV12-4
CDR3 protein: CASRTGSWGQPQHF
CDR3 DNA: TGTGCCAGCAGGACAGGTAGCTGGGGTCAGCCCCAGCATTTT

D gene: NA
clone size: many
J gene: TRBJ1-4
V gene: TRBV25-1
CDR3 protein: CASSVGRSATNEKLFF
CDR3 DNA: TGTGCCAGCAGCGTCGGACGGTCCGCAACTAATGAAAAACTGTTTTTT